The entry below describes one T cell receptor (beta chain). Its cognate antigen is unknown. The assay was immunoSEQ multiplex PCR, and TCRdb's table has in-frame clones only and misses some. The sample lists around 91,000 clones, about nine tenths occurring once. CDR3 size: 18 residues. CDR1 is SEHNR, CDR2 FQNEAQ, per germline (reference sequence). V gave up 5 bases and J gave up 1 base; unmatched junction bases: 7. These data come from a study of identifying expanded T cells in peripheral blood. General study results and limits: Over about two and four weeks, about 15 and 19 clones changed, versus around 1.3 between replicates.

No infections or other immune events were documented during collection. The sample taken for sequencing was blood. The sequence came from a person between 18 and 70 years old in good health. The J gene is TRBJ2-5, the V gene TRBV7-9, with 16 nucleotides matching TRBD2. The CDR3 here is CASSPTGTSGGAQETQYF. The CDR3 bases are TGTGCCAGCAGCCCAACCGGGACTAGCGGGGGGGCCCAAGAGACCCAGTACTTC.